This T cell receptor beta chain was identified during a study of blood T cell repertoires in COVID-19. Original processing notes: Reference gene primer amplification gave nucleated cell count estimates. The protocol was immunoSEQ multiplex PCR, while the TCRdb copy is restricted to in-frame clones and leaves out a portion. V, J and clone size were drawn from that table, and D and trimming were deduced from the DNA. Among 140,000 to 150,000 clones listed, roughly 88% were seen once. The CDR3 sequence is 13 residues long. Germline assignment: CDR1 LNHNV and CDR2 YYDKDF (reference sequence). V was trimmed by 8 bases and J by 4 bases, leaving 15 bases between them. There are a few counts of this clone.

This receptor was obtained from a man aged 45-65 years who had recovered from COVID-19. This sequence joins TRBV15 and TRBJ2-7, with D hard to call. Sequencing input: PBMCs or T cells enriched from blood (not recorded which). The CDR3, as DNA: TGTGCCACCGCAGAGTCTGTGGAGTACGAGCAGTACGTC. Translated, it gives CATAESVEYEQYV.